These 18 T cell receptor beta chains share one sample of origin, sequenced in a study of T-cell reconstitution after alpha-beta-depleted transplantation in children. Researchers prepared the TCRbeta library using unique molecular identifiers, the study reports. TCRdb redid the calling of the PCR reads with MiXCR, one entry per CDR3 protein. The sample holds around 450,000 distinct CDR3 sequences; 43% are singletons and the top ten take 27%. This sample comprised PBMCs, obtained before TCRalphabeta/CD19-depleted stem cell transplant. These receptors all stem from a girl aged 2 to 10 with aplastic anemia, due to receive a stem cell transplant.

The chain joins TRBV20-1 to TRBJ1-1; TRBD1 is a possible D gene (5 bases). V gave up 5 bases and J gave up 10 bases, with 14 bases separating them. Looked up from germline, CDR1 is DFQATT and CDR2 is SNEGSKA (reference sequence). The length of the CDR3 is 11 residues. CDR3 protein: CSAGRGSGAFF. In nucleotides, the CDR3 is TGCAGTGCTGGTAGGGGATCGGGAGCTTTCTTT.

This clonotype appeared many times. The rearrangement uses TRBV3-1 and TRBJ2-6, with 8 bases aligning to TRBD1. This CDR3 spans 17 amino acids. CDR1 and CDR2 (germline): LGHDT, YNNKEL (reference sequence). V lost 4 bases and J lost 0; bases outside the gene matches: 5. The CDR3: CASSLRTGLSGANVLTF. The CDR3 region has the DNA TGTGCCAGCAGCCTCCGGACAGGGCTCTCTGGGGCCAACGTCCTGACTTTC.

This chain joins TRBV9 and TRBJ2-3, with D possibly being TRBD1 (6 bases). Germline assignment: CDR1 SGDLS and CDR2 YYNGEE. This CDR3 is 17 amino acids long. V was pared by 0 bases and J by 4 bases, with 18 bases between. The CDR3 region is CASSVADLAGVADTQYF. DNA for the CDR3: TGTGCCAGCAGCGTAGCCGACTTGGCAGGGGTTGCAGATACGCAGTATTTT.

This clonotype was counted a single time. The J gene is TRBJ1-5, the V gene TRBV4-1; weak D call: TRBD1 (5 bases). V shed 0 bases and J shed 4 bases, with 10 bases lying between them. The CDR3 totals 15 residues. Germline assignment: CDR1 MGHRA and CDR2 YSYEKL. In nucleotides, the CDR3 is TGCGCCAGCAGCCAAGATTCCTGGGGGAATCAGCCCCAGCATTTT. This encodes CASSQDSWGNQPQHF.

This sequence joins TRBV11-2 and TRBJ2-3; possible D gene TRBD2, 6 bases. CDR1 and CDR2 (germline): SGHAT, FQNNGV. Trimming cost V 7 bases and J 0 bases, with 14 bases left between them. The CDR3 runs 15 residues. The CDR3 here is CASTLLAASTDTQYF. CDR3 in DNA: TGTGCCAGCACCCTACTAGCAGCTAGCACAGATACGCAGTATTTT. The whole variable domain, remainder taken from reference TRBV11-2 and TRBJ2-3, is EAGVAQSPRYKIIEKRQSVAFWCNPISGHATLYWYQQILGQGPKLLIQFQNNGVVDDSQLPKDRFSAERLKGVDSTLKIQPAKLEDSAVYLCASTLLAASTDTQYFGPGTRLTVL.

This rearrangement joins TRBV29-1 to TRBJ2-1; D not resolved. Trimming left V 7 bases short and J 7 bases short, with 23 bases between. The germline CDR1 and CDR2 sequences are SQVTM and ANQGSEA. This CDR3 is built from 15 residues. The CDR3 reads CSAIDAQENVNEQFF. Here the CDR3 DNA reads TGCAGCGCCATTGATGCCCAGGAGAATGTAAATGAGCAGTTCTTC.

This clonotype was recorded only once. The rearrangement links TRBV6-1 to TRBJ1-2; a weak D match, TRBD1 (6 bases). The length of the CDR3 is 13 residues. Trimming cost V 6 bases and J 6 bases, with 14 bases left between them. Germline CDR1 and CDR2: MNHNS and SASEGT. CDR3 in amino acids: CASRFTGKHGYTF. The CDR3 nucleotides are TGTGCCAGCAGATTTACAGGGAAACATGGCTACACCTTC.

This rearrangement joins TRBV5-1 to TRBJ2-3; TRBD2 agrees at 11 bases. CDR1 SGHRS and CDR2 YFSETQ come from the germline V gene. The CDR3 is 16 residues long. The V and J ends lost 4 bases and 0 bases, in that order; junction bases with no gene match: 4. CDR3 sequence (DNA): TGCGCCAGCAGCCCGGGACTAGCGGCTAGCACAGATACGCAGTATTTT. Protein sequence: CASSPGLAASTDTQYF.

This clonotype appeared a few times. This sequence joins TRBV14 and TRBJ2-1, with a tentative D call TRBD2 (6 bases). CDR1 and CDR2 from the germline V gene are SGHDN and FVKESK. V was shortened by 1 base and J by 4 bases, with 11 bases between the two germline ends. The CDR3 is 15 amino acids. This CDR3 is CASSQGYSGYNEQFF. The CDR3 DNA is TGTGCCAGCAGCCAAGGTTATAGCGGTTACAATGAGCAGTTCTTC.

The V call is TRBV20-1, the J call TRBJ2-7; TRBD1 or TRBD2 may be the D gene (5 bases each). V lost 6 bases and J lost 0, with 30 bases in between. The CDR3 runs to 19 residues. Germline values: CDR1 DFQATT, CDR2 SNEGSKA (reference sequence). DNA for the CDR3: TGCAGTGCACACGATAACTCCGGGACCGAAATCCTATTCTCCTACGAGCAGTACTTC. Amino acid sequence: CSAHDNSGTEILFSYEQYF.

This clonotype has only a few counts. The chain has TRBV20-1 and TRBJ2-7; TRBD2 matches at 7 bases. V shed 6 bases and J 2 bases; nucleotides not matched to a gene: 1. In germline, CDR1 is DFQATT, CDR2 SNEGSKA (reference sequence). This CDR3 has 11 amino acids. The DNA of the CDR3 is TGCAGTGCCCTAGCGGCCTACGAGCAGTACTTC. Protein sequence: CSALAAYEQYF.

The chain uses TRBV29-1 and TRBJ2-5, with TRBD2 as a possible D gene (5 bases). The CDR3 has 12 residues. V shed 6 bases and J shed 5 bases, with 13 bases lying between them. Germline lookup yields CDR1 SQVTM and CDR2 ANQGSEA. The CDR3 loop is CSVGVAGETQYF. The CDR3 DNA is TGCAGCGTCGGGGTAGCCGGCGAGACCCAGTACTTC.

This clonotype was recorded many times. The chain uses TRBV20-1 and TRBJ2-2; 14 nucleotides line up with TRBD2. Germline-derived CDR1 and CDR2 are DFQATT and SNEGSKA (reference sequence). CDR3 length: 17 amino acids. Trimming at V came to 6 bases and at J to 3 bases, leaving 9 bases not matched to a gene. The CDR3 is CSALGGTSGRYTGELFF. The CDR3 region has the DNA TGCAGTGCCCTAGGCGGGACTAGCGGGAGATACACCGGGGAGCTGTTTTTT.

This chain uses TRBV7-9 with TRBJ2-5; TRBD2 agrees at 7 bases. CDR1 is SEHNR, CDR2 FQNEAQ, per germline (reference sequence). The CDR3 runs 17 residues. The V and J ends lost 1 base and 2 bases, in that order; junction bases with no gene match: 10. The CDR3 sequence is CASSLGSGAGTQETQYF. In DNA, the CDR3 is TGTGCCAGCAGCTTAGGGTCAGGAGCGGGGACTCAAGAGACCCAGTACTTC.

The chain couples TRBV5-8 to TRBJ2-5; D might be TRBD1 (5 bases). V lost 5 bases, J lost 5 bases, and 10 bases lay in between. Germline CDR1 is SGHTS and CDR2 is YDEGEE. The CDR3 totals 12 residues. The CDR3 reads CASRFRVETQYF. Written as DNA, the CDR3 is TGTGCCAGCAGGTTCAGGGTGGAGACCCAGTACTTC.

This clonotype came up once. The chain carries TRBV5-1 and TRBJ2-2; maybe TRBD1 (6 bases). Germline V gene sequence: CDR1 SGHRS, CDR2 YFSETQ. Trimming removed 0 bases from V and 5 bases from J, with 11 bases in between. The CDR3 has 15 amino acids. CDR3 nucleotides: TGCGCCAGCAGCTTGGTGCAGGGGTTTACCGGGGAGCTGTTTTTT. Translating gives CASSLVQGFTGELFF. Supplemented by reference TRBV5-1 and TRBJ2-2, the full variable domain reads KAGVTQTPRYLIKTRGQQVTLSCSPISGHRSVSWYQQTPGQGLQFLFEYFSETQRNKGNFPGRFSGRQFSNSRSEMNVSTLELGDSALYLCASSLVQGFTGELFFGEGSRLTVL.

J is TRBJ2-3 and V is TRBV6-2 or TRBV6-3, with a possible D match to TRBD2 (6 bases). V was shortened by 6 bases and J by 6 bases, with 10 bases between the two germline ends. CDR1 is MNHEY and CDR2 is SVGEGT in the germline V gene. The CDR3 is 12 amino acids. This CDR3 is CASRRRVDTQYF. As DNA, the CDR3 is TGTGCCAGCAGACGGAGGGTGGATACGCAGTATTTT.

CDR3 sequence: CASRGGTDISYEQYF. Here the CDR3 DNA reads TGTGCCAGTCGCGGGGGGACAGACATCTCCTACGAGCAGTACTTC. The rearrangement links TRBV7-2 to TRBJ2-7; tentative D call: TRBD2 (8 bases). Per germline, CDR1 SGHTA and CDR2 FQGNSA. This CDR3 is 15 amino acids long. Deletions cut 9 bases from V and 0 bases from J, with 18 bases between.